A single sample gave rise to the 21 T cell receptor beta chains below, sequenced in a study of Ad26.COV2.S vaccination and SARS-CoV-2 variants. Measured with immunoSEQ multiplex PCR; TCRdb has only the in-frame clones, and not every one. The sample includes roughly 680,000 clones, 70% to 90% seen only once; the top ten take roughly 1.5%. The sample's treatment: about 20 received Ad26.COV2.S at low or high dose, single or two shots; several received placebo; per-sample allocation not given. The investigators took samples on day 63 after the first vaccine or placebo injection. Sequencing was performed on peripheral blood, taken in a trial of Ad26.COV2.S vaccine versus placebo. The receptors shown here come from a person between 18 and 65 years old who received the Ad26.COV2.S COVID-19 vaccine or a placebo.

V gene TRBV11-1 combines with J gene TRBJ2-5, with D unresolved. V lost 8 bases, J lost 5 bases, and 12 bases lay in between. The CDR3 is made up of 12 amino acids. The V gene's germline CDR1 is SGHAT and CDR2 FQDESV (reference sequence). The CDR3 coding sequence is TGTGCCAGCTCTCGGGTATCGGAGACCCAGTACTTC. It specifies CASSRVSETQYF.

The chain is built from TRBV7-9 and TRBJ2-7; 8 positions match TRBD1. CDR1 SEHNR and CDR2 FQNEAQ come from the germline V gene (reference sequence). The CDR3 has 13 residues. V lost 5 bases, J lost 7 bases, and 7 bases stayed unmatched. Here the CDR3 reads CASSRDRGGEQYF. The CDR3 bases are TGTGCCAGCAGCAGAGACAGGGGAGGTGAGCAGTACTTC.

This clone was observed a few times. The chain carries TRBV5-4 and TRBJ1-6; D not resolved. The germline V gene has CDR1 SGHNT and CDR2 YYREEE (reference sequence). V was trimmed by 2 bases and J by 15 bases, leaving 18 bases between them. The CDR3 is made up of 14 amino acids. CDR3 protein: CASSLTQQPGSLHF. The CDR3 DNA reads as TGTGCCAGCAGCTTAACCCAACAGCCGGGGAGCCTCCACTTT.

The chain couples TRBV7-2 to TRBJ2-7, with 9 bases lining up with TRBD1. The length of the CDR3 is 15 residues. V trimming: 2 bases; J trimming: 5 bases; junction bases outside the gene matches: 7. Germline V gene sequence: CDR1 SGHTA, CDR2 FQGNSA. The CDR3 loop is CASSLKGQGPNEQYF. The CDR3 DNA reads TGTGCCAGCAGCTTAAAGGGACAGGGCCCCAACGAGCAGTACTTC. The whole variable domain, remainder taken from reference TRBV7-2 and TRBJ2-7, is GAGVSQSPSNKVTEKGKDVELRCDPISGHTALYWYRQSLGQGLEFLIYFQGNSAPDKSGLPSDRFSAERTGGSVSTLTIQRTQQEDSAVYLCASSLKGQGPNEQYFGPGTRLTVT.

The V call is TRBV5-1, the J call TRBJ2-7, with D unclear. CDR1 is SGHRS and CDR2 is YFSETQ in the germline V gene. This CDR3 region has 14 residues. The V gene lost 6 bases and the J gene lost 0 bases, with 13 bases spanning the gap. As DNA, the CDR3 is TGCGCCAGCAAGGCCGGGTTCCTCTCCTACGAGCAGTACTTC. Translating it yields CASKAGFLSYEQYF.

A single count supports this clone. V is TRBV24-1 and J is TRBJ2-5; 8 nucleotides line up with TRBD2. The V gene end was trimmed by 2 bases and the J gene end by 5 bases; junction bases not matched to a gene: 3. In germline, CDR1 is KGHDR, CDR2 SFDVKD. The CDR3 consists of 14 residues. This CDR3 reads CATSDSSGGETQYF. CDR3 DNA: TGTGCCACCAGTGATTCATCGGGAGGGGAGACCCAGTACTTC.

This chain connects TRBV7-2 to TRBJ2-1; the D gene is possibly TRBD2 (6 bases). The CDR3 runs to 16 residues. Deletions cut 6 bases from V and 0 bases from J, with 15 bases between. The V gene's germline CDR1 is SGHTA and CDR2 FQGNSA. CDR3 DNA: TGTGCCAGCAGTCGTAAACTAGCCAGCTCCTACAATGAGCAGTTCTTC. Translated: CASSRKLASSYNEQFF.

The CDR3 DNA sequence: TGTGCCAGCAGCGGTAACTACTTGAACACTGAAGCTTTCTTT. It translates to CASSGNYLNTEAFF. The chain joins TRBV5-6 to TRBJ1-1; the D is unclear. CDR1 and CDR2 from the germline V gene are SGHDT and YYEEEE. The CDR3 has 14 amino acids. The germline V and J ends were trimmed by 4 bases and 0 bases, with 10 bases remaining between them.

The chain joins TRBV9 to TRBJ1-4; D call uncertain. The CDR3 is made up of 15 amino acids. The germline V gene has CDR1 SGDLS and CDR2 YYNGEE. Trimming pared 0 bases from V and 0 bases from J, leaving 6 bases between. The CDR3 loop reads CASSVGRATNEKLFF. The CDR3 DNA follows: TGTGCCAGCAGCGTAGGCAGAGCAACTAATGAAAAACTGTTTTTT.

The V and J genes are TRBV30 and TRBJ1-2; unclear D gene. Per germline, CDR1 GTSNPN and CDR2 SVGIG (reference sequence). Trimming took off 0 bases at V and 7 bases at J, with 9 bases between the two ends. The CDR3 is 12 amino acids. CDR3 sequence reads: CAWSVSVGGYTF. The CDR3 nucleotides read TGTGCCTGGAGTGTGTCTGTAGGTGGCTACACCTTC.

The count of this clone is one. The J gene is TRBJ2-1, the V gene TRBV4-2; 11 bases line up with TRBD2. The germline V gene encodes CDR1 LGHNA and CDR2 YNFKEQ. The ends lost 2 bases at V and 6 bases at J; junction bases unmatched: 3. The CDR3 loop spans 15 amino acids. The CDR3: CASSQISGRANEQFF. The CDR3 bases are TGTGCCAGCAGCCAAATTAGCGGGAGGGCCAATGAGCAGTTCTTC.

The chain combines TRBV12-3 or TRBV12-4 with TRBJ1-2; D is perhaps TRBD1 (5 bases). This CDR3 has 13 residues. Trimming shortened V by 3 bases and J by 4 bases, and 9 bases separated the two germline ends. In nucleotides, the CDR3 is TGTGCCAGCAGTTTGGGACCTCCCTATGGCTACACCTTC. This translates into CASSLGPPYGYTF.

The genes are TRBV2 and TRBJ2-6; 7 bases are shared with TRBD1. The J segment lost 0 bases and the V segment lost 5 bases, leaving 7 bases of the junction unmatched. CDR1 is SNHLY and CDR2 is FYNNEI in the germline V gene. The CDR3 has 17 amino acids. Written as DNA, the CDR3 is TGTGCCAGCAGTAGACCGGGACAGAGCTCTGGGGCCAACGTCCTGACTTTC. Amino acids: CASSRPGQSSGANVLTF.

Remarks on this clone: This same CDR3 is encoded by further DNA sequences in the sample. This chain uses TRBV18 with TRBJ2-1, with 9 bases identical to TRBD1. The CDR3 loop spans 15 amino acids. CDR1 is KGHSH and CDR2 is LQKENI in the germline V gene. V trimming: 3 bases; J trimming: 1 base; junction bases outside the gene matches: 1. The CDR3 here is CASSPGTGSYNEQFF. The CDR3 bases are TGTGCCAGCTCACCCGGGACAGGGTCCTACAATGAGCAGTTCTTC. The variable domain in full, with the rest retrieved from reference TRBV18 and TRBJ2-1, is NAGVMQNPRHLVRRRGQEARLRCSPMKGHSHVYWYRQLPEEGLKFMVYLQKENIIDESGMPKERFSAEFPKEGPSILRIQQVVRGDSAAYFCASSPGTGSYNEQFFGPGTRLTVL.

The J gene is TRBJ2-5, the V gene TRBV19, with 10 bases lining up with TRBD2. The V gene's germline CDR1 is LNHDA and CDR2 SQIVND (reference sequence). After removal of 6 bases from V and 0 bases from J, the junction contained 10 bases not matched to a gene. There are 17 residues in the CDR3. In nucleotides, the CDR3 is TGTGCCAGTAGCCAGGAGGGAGCGGGAGGGTACCAAGAGACCCAGTACTTC. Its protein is CASSQEGAGGYQETQYF.

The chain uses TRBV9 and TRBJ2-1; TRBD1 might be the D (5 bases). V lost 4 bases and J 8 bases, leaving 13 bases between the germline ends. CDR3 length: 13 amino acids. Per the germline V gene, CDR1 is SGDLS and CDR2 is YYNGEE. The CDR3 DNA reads TGTGCCAGCAGCTTTGGGGCAGCATATGAGCAGTTCTTC. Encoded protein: CASSFGAAYEQFF.

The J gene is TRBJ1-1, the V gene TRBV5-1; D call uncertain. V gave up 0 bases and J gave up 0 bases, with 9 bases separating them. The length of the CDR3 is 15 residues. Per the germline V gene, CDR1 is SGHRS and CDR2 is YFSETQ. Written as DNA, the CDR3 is TGCGCCAGCAGCTTGGTTGGCCAGCTGAACACTGAAGCTTTCTTT. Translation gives CASSLVGQLNTEAFF. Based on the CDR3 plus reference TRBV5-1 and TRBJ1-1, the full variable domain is KAGVTQTPRYLIKTRGQQVTLSCSPISGHRSVSWYQQTPGQGLQFLFEYFSETQRNKGNFPGRFSGRQFSNSRSEMNVSTLELGDSALYLCASSLVGQLNTEAFFGQGTRLTVV.

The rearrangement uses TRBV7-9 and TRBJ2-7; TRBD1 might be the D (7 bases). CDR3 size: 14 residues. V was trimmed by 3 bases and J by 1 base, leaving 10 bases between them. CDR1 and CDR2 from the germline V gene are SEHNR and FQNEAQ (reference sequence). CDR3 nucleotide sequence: TGTGCCAGCAGCTTGGGGGGACAGTCCTACGAGCAGTACTTC. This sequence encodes CASSLGGQSYEQYF.

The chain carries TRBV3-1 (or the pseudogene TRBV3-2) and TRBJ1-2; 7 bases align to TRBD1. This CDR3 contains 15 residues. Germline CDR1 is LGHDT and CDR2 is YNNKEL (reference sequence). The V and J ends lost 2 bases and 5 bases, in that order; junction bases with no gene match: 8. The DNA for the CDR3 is TGTGCCAGCAGCCAAAGTGGGACAGTGGGTTATGGCTACACCTTC. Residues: CASSQSGTVGYGYTF.

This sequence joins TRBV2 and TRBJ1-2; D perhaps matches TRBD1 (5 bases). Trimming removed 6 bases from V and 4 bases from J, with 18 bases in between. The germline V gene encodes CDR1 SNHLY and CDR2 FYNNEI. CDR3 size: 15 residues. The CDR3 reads CASRSREGATYGYTF. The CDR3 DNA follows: TGTGCCAGCAGATCTAGGGAAGGGGCAACCTATGGCTACACCTTC.

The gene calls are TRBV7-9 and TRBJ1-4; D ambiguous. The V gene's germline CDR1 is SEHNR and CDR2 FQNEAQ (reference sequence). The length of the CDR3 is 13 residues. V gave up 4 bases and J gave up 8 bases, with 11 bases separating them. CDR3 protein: CASSSPVGEKLFF. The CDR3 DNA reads TGTGCCAGCAGCTCGCCCGTGGGGGAAAAACTGTTTTTT.